Listed below are T cell receptor beta chains from one sample, sequenced in a study of blood T cells in healthy people across ages. Using its own MiXCR run on the 5' RACE reads, TCRdb lists one record per CDR3 protein. The data contain 760,000 or so distinct CDR3 sequences, more than 20% of them singletons. The data also belong to a second study, concerning T cells of mothers and their children.

Input material: blood. The receptors stem from a boy younger than 18 in good health. Each CDR3 is given with its conserved first and last residue. Each record gives: clone size, J gene, D gene, V gene, CDR3 DNA, CDR3 protein. The D gene is left open where the match is weak. Clone size is not always given. Where it is, it says once, few, many or a class for expanded clones.

NA | TRBJ1-4 | TRBD1 | TRBV19 | TGTGCCAGTAGTCGGGACAGGGTCGGCCCTAATGAAAAACTGTTTTTT | CASSRDRVGPNEKLFF
NA | TRBJ1-2 | NA | TRBV4-1 | TGCGCCAGCAGCAGACCGGGACAAAGAGATGGCTACACCTTC | CASSRPGQRDGYTF
few | TRBJ2-7 | NA | TRBV4-3 | TGCGCCAGCAGCCAAGATCGATCCTACTCCTACGAGCAGTACTTC | CASSQDRSYSYEQYF
few | TRBJ1-4 | NA | TRBV2 | TGTGCCAGCAGTGAACGGGGCACTAATGAAAAACTGTTTTTT | CASSERGTNEKLFF
NA | TRBJ1-5 | NA | TRBV28 | TGTGCCAGCAGCCCAGACGGCACCGGGCAGCCCCAGCATTTT | CASSPDGTGQPQHF
few | TRBJ2-3 | NA | TRBV29-1 | TGCAGCGTTGAAGGGGCCGGGTCTCCAGATACGCAGTATTTT | CSVEGAGSPDTQYF
few | TRBJ1-2 | TRBD1 | TRBV29-1 | TGCAGCGTTTTCAAGGGGACAGGGGAATATGGCTACACCTTC | CSVFKGTGEYGYTF
few | TRBJ2-2 | TRBD1 | TRBV7-3 | TGTGCCAGCAGGTCAGGGGGAAACGGGGAGCTGTTTTTT | CASRSGGNGELFF
NA | TRBJ1-2 | NA | TRBV24-1 | TGTGCCACCAGTGACAGAAACTATGGCTACACCTTC | CATSDRNYGYTF
NA | TRBJ1-4 | NA | TRBV4-1 | TGCGCCAGCAGCCTAAGGGGGTGGTTTTCGACTAATGAAAAACTGTTTTTT | CASSLRGWFSTNEKLFF
NA | TRBJ2-5 | NA | TRBV2 | TGTGCCACCCAGGACTTCCGGGGGGCCCAGACCCAGTACTTC | CATQDFRGAQTQYF
few | TRBJ1-2 | NA | TRBV29-1 | TGCAGCGTTGAGGCGCAGGCGTTTAACTATGGCTACACCTTC | CSVEAQAFNYGYTF
NA | TRBJ2-5 | NA | TRBV20-1 | TGCAGTGCTAGAGATATGGCTGGGGCCCTAGAGACCCAGTACTTC | CSARDMAGALETQYF
NA | TRBJ2-1 | NA | TRBV11-2 | TGTGCCAGCAGCTTACGACAGGCCGTCTACAATGAGCAGTTCTTC | CASSLRQAVYNEQFF
few | TRBJ2-2 | NA | TRBV25-1 | TGTGCCGGGGGGTTTTTGGTCCCCGGGGAGCTGTTTTTT | CAGGFLVPGELFF
NA | TRBJ2-1 | TRBD2 | TRBV20-1 | TGCAGTGCTTCGGGACTAGCGGGAACTAGCTCCTACAATGAGCAGTTCTTC | CSASGLAGTSSYNEQFF
few | TRBJ2-5 | TRBD2 | TRBV5-1 | TGCGCCAGCAGCTCGGGACTAGCGATTGAGACCCAGTACTTC | CASSSGLAIETQYF